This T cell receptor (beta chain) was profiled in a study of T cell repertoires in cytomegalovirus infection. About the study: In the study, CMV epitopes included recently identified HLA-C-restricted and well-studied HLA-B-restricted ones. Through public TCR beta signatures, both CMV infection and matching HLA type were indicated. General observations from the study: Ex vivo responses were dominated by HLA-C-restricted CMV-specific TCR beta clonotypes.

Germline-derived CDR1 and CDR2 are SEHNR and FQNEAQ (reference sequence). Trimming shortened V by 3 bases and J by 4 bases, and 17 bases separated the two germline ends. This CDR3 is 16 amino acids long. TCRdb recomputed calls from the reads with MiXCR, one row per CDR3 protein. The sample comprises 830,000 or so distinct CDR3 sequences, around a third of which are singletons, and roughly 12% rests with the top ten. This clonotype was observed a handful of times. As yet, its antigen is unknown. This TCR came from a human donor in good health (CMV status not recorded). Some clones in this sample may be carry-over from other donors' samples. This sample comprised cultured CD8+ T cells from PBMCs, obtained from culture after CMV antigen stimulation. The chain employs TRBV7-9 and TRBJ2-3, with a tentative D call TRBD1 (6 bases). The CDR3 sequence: CASSLAGTIKADTQYF. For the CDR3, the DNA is TGTGCCAGCAGCTTGGCCGGGACAATAAAAGCAGATACGCAGTATTTT.